The 5 T cell receptor beta chains below all came from one sample that was sequenced in a study of blood T cell repertoires in COVID-19. Assay: immunoSEQ multiplex PCR; the TCRdb copy retains only in-frame clones and omits some. There are about 240,000 clones in the sample; about 86% occur only once, and 3% to 4% lies in the top ten. The sequenced sample was PBMCs or T cells enriched from blood (not recorded which). These receptors were obtained from a woman aged 40 to 55 with acute COVID-19.

The rearrangement links TRBV5-8 to TRBJ2-1; TRBD1 matches 8 bases. V lost 3 bases and J lost 0; bases outside the gene matches: 5. The CDR3 extends over 16 amino acids. Germline V gene sequence: CDR1 SGHTS, CDR2 YDEGEE. The CDR3 spells CASSSGDRSSYNEQFF. The CDR3 DNA reads as TGTGCCAGCAGCTCGGGGGACAGGAGCTCCTACAATGAGCAGTTCTTC.

The chain recombines TRBV19 with TRBJ1-6; TRBD1 aligns across 8 bases. CDR1 is LNHDA and CDR2 is SQIVND in the germline V gene (reference sequence). This CDR3 has 14 amino acids. Germline trimming cut 4 bases from V and 10 bases from J; bases unmatched to any gene: 6. This chain's CDR3 is CASSTGGVGSPLHF. The CDR3 DNA sequence: TGTGCCAGTAGTACAGGGGGCGTGGGATCACCCCTCCACTTT. The entire variable domain, with the rest obtained from reference TRBV19 and TRBJ1-6, is as follows: DGGITQSPKYLFRKEGQNVTLSCEQNLNHDAMYWYRQDPGQGLRLIYYSQIVNDFQKGDIAEGYSVSREKKESFPLTVTSAQKNPTAFYLCASSTGGVGSPLHFGNGTRLTVT.

The gene calls are TRBV18 and TRBJ2-1; 11 bases fit TRBD2. Germline CDR1 reads KGHSH; CDR2 reads LQKENI. Losses at the gene ends were 1 base for V and 6 bases for J; bases not matched to a gene: 5. This CDR3 is 16 amino acids long. Written as DNA, the CDR3 is TGTGCCAGCTCACCACTCTCAACTAGCGGGAGCAATGAGCAGTTCTTC. The encoded protein is CASSPLSTSGSNEQFF.

V is TRBV27 and J is TRBJ1-2; a possible D gene is TRBD1 (6 bases). The CDR3 extends over 14 amino acids. Germline V gene lookup returns CDR1 MNHEY and CDR2 SMNVEV (reference sequence). The V end lost 6 bases, the J end lost 4 bases, and 15 bases lay between the germline ends. Here the CDR3 reads CASRRQAGGYGYTF. For the CDR3, the DNA is TGTGCCAGCAGAAGACAGGCGGGGGGCTATGGCTACACCTTC.

This rearrangement joins TRBV6-5 to TRBJ2-7; 10 bases fit TRBD2. This CDR3 comprises 15 residues. Germline-derived CDR1 and CDR2 are MNHEY and SVGAGI. J lost 3 bases, V lost 6 bases, and 8 bases had no gene match. The CDR3 sequence is CASSPTSGKLYEQYF. Here the CDR3 DNA reads TGTGCCAGCAGCCCCACTAGCGGGAAGCTCTACGAGCAGTACTTC.